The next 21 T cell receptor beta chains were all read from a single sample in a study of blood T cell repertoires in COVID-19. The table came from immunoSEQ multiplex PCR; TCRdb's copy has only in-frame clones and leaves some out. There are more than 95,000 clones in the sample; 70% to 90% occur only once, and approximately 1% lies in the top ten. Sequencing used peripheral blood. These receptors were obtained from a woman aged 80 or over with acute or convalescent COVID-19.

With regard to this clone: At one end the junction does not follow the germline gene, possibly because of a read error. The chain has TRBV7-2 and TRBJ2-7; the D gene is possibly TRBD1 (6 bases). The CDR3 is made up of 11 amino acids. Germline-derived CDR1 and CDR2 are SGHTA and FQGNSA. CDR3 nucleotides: TGTGCCAGCAGCACCCGACAGGTCCTTGACTTC. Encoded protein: CASSTRQVLDF.

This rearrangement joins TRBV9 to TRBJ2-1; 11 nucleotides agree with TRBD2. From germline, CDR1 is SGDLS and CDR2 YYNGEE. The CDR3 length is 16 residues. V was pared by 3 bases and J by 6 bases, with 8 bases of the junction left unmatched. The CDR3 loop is CASSAALAGGLNEQFF. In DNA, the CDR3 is TGTGCCAGCAGCGCCGCTTTAGCGGGGGGGCTCAATGAGCAGTTCTTC. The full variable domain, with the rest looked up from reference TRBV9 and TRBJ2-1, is DSGVTQTPKHLITATGQRVTLRCSPRSGDLSVYWYQQSLDQGLQFLIQYYNGEERAKGNILERFSAQQFPDLHSELNLSSLELGDSALYFCASSAALAGGLNEQFFGPGTRLTVL.

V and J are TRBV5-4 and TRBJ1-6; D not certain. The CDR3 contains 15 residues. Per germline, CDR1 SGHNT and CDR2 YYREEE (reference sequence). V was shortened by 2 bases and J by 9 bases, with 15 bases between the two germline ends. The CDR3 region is CASSFFGGSSSPLHF. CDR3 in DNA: TGTGCCAGCAGCTTTTTTGGAGGGTCCAGTTCACCCCTCCACTTT.

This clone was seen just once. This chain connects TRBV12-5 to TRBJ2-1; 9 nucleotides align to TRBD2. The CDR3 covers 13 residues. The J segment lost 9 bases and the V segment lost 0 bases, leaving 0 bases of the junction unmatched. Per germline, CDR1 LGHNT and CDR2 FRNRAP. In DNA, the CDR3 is TGTGCTAGTGGTTTGGTGACTAGCGGTGAGCAGTTCTTC. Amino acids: CASGLVTSGEQFF.

The CDR3 nucleotides are TGTGCCAGCATCGAGACAGGGGTCGACTATGGCTACACCTTC. Its protein is CASIETGVDYGYTF. The J gene is TRBJ1-2, the V gene TRBV6-5, with 8 bases aligning to TRBD1. V gave up 7 bases and J gave up 3 bases; unmatched junction bases: 7. CDR3 size: 14 residues. Germline V gene sequence: CDR1 MNHEY, CDR2 SVGAGI.

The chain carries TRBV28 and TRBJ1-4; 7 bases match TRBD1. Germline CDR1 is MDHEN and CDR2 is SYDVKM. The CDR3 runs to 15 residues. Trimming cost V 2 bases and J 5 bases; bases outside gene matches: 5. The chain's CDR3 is CASSLRQGGNEKLFF. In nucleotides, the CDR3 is TGTGCCAGCAGTTTACGACAGGGAGGAAATGAAAAACTGTTTTTT. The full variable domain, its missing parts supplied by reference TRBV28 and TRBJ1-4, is DVKVTQSSRYLVKRTGEKVFLECVQDMDHENMFWYRQDPGLGLRLIYFSYDVKMKEKGDIPEGYSVSREKKERFSLILESASTNQTSMYLCASSLRQGGNEKLFFGSGTQLSVL.

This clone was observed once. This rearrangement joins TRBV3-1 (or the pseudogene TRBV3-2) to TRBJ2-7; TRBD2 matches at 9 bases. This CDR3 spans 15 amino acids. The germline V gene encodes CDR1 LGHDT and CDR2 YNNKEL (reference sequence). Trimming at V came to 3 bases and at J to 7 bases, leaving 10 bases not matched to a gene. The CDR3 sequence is CASSHLSGRSGEQYF. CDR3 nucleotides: TGTGCCAGCAGCCACCTAAGCGGGAGGTCGGGGGAGCAGTACTTC.

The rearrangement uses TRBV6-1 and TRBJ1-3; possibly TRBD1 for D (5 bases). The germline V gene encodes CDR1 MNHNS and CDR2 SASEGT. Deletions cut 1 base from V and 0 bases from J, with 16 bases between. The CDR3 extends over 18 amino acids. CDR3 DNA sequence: TGTGCCAGCAGTGAAGGTAGACATACAGGTCACTCTGGAAACACCATATATTTT. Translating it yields CASSEGRHTGHSGNTIYF.

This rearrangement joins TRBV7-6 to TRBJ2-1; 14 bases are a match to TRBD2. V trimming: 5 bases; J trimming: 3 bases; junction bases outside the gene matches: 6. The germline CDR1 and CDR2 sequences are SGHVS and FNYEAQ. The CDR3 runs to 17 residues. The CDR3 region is CASSPRLAGGLYNEQFF. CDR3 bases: TGTGCCAGCAGCCCACGACTAGCGGGGGGGCTCTACAATGAGCAGTTCTTC.

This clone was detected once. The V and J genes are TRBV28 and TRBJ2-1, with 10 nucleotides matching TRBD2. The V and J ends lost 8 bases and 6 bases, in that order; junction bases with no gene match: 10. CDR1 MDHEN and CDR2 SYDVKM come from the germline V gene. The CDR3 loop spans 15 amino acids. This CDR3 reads CASCNLAGGGNEQFF. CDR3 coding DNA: TGTGCCAGCTGCAACTTAGCGGGAGGAGGCAATGAGCAGTTCTTC.

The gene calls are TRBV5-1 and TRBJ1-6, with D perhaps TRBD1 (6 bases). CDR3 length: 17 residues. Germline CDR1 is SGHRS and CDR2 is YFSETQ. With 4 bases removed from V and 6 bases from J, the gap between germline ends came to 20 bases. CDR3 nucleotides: TGCGCCAGCAGCGGACGCGCGAACAGGGCGACTAATTCACCCCTCCACTTT. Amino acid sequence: CASSGRANRATNSPLHF.

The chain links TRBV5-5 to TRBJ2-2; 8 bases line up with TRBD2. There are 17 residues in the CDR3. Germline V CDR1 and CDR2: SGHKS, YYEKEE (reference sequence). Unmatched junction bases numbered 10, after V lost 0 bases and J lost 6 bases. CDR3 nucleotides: TGTGCCAGCAGCTTGGTTCGGGGGGGCCTTAGAGCCGGGGAGCTGTTTTTT. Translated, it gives CASSLVRGGLRAGELFF.

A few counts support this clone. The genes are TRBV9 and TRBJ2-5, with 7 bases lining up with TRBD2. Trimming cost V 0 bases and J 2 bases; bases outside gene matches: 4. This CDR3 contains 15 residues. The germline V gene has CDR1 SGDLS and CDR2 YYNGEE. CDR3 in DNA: TGTGCCAGCAGCGTAGCCAGCGGGATACAAGAGACCCAGTACTTC. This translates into CASSVASGIQETQYF.

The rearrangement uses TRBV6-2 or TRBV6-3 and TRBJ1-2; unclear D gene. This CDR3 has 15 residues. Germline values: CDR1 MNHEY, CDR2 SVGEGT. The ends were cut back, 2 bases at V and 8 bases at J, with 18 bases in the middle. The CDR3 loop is CASSYVRRGIIGYTF. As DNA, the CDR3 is TGTGCCAGCAGTTACGTTCGGAGAGGCATAATCGGCTACACCTTC.

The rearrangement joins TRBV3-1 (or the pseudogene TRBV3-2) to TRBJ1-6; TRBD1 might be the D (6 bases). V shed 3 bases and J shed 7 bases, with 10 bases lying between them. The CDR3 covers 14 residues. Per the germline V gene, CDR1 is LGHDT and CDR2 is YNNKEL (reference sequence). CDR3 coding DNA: TGTGCCAGCAGCCAGCAGGGGACGAATTCACCCCTCCACTTT. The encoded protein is CASSQQGTNSPLHF.

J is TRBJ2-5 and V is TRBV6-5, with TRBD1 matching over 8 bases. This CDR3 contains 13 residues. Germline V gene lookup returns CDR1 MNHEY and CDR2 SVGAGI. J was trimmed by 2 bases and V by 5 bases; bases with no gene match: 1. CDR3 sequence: CASSRQGQETQYF. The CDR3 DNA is TGTGCCAGCAGTCGACAGGGGCAAGAGACCCAGTACTTC.

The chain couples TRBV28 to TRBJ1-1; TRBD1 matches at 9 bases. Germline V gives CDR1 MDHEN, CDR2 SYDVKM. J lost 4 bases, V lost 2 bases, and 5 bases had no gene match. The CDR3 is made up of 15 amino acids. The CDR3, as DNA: TGTGCCAGCAGTTTAGTGGGACAGGGAGGCACTGAAGCTTTCTTT. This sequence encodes CASSLVGQGGTEAFF.

In DNA, the CDR3 is TGTGCCAGTAGTATTGGGGACAGTTCTGGAAACACCATATATTTT. It is translated as CASSIGDSSGNTIYF. The chain uses TRBV19 and TRBJ1-3; 7 bases fit TRBD1. Germline V gene lookup returns CDR1 LNHDA and CDR2 SQIVND (reference sequence). V lost 3 bases and J lost 1; bases outside the gene matches: 3. The CDR3 sequence is 15 residues long.

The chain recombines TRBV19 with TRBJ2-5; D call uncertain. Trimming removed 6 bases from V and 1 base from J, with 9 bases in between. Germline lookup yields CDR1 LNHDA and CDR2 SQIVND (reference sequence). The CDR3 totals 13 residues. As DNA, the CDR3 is TGTGCCAGTAGGGCTAGAGCCCAAGAGACCCAGTACTTC. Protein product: CASRARAQETQYF.

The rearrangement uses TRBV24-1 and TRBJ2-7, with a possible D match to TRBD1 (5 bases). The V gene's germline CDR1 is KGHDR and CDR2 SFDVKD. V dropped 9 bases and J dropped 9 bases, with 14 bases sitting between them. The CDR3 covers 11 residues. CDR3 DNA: TGTGCCACCGAGAACCAGGGTCGGCAGTACTTC. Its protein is CATENQGRQYF.

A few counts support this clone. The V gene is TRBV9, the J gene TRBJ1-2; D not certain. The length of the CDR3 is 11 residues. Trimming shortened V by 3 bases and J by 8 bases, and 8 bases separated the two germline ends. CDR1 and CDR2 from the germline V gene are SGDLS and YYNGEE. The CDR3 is CASSANWGYTF. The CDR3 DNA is TGTGCCAGCAGCGCGAACTGGGGCTACACCTTC.